These T cell receptor beta chains were read from a single sample in a study of technical replicates of blood from a few donors. The data were produced by immunoSEQ multiplex PCR, yet TCRdb's version contains in-frame clones alone and is incomplete. The sample holds approximately 89,000 clones, approximately 94% seen once. The sequencing input was T cells isolated from PBMCs. These TCRs come from a human donor in good health. Each CDR3 is given with its conserved first and last residue. The D gene is left open where the match is weak. Expanded clones get a size class; other rows say once, few or many, or leave the size out.

-	-	TRBJ1-1	TRBV9	TGTGCCAGTGGCGTAGGAGGGGCGGGGGTCGACACTGAAGCTTTCTTT	CASGVGGAGVDTEAFF
TRBD2	-	TRBJ2-3	TRBV4-1	TGCGCCAGCAGCCAAGAGCCGGGACTAGCGGGAGTTGGGGTCACAGATACGCAGTATTTT	CASSQEPGLAGVGVTDTQYF
TRBD1	once	TRBJ1-1	TRBV4-1	TGCGCCAGCAGCCGCATCCCTACTCCGGGACAGGGGGTGTACACTGAAGCTTTCTTT	CASSRIPTPGQGVYTEAFF
TRBD1	once	TRBJ1-3	TRBV18	TGTGCCAGCTCACCGGACAGGGGAAACACCATATATTTT	CASSPDRGNTIYF
TRBD1	-	TRBJ1-5	TRBV18	TGTGCCAGCTCACCACAGGGACAGACGAATCAGCCCCAGCATTTT	CASSPQGQTNQPQHF
-	-	TRBJ1-3	TRBV18	TGTGCCAGCTCACCACCGGGCGCGGGGGGCACTGGAAACACCATATATTTT	CASSPPGAGGTGNTIYF
TRBD1	-	TRBJ2-2	TRBV7-8	TGTGCCAGCAGCTTAAGGGGGTGGGGACAGGGGGCCGGGGAGCTGTTTTTT	CASSLRGWGQGAGELFF
-	few	TRBJ2-7	TRBV18	TGTGCCAGCTCACAGGGAGAGCTACACGAGCAGTACTTC	CASSQGELHEQYF
TRBD1	-	TRBJ2-2	TRBV5-1	TGCGCCAGCAGCTCAACCTTTGGACAGGGGGTCATCACCGGGGAGCTGTTTTTT	CASSSTFGQGVITGELFF
TRBD2	-	TRBJ2-5	TRBV15	TGTGCCACCAGCTCATTTCTCAGCGGGAGCCGGGAGACCCAGTACTTC	CATSSFLSGSRETQYF
-	-	TRBJ2-7	TRBV27	TGTGCCAGCATTGGGGGGCGGGAGCGCTCCTACGAGCAGTACTTC	CASIGGRERSYEQYF
-	-	TRBJ1-4	TRBV7-2	TGTGCCAGCAGCTACATAACAGGTTTTGGGGAAAAACTGTTTTTT	CASSYITGFGEKLFF
-	-	TRBJ1-5	TRBV5-8	TGTGCCAGCAGCCACGAATCAGCGGGGAGACAGCCCCAGCATTTT	CASSHESAGRQPQHF
-	-	TRBJ2-1	TRBV12-1	TGTGCCAGCACCCGGACTAGCGGGAGAGAGAATGAGCAGTTCTTC	CASTRTSGRENEQFF
TRBD1	-	TRBJ2-6	TRBV13	TGTGCCAGCAGCTTGGGACAGGGGGCGCTGGGGGCCAACGTCCTGACTTTC	CASSLGQGALGANVLTF
TRBD1	-	TRBJ1-5	TRBV9	TGTGCCAGCAGTTTAGGACAGGTGAATCAGCCCCAGCATTTT	CASSLGQVNQPQHF
-	-	TRBJ1-5	TRBV4-1	TGCGCCAGCAGCCAGACCTCAGACAGCGGCAATCAGCCCCAGCATTTT	CASSQTSDSGNQPQHF
TRBD2	-	TRBJ2-1	TRBV12-5	TGTGCTAGTGGTTTGTGGTCTAGCGGGAGCGTTGAGCAGTTCTTC	CASGLWSSGSVEQFF
TRBD1	-	TRBJ2-1	TRBV15	TGTGCCACCAGCCTCCAGACAGGGACCAATGAGCAGTTCTTC	CATSLQTGTNEQFF
-	-	TRBJ1-3	TRBV16	TGTGCCAGCAGCCAACTATACAGGGGAAACACCATATATTTT	CASSQLYRGNTIYF
-	-	TRBJ1-2	TRBV6-6	TGTGCCAGCTGCGGGAACTATGGCTACACCTTC	CASCGNYGYTF
-	once	TRBJ2-7	TRBV28	TGTGCCAGCAGTTTCCTCCGGACAGTCTCCTACGAGCAGTACTTC	CASSFLRTVSYEQYF
TRBD2	-	TRBJ2-7	TRBV28	TGTGCCAGCAGTAGTATCCCTAGCGGATCCTACGAGCAGTACTTC	CASSSIPSGSYEQYF
-	-	TRBJ2-2	TRBV2	TGTGCCAGCAGCATGTTCAGGGGTTTGGACGGGGAGCTGTTTTTT	CASSMFRGLDGELFF
-	-	TRBJ2-7	TRBV6-1	TGTGCCAGCAGCGGGAATTACCTTGAGCAGTACTTC	CASSGNYLEQYF
-	-	TRBJ1-4	TRBV28	TGTGCCAGCAGTTACGGAGCAACTAATGAAAAACTGTTTTTT	CASSYGATNEKLFF
-	-	TRBJ1-5	TRBV7-2	TGTGCCAGCAGCTTAGTCGGGATCAATCAGCCCCAGCATTTT	CASSLVGINQPQHF
TRBD2	-	TRBJ2-1	TRBV9	TGTGCCAGCAGCCTCTATAGGACTAGCGGGAGAAATGAGCAGTTCTTC	CASSLYRTSGRNEQFF
-	-	TRBJ1-1	TRBV5-5	TGTGCCAGCAGCTTTTTGGCCACGAACACTGAAGCTTTCTTT	CASSFLATNTEAFF
-	once	TRBJ2-2	TRBV5-8	TGTGCCAGCAGCCCTCCGGGACACAACACCGGGGAGCTGTTTTTT	CASSPPGHNTGELFF
-	-	TRBJ1-5	TRBV28	TGTGCCTCCCGGGCCAGGGAACGCAATCAGCCCCAGCATTTT	CASRARERNQPQHF
TRBD2	-	TRBJ2-7	TRBV5-5	TGTGCCAGCAGCTGGGGGGGGGATGCATCGGAGCAGTACTTC	CASSWGGDASEQYF
-	-	TRBJ1-2	TRBV5-1	TGCGCCAGCAGCGCCGGGAGTCGGGGCTATGGCTACACCTTC	CASSAGSRGYGYTF
-	-	TRBJ1-3	TRBV2	TGTGCCAGCAGCCCAGGGCCCTCTGGAAACACCATATATTTT	CASSPGPSGNTIYF
-	-	TRBJ1-1	TRBV19	TGTGCCAGTAATGGGGCTTCATGGGGGAACACTGAAGCTTTCTTT	CASNGASWGNTEAFF
TRBD1	once	TRBJ2-1	TRBV5-6	TGTGCCAGCCGTCGACAGGGCTCCTACAATGAGCAGTTCTTC	CASRRQGSYNEQFF
TRBD2	-	TRBJ2-1	TRBV7-9	TGTGCCAGCTTAGGACTAGCGGGAGGGCCTGTGAAGGGTAATGAGCAGTTCTTC	CASLGLAGGPVKGNEQFF
TRBD1	-	TRBJ2-7	TRBV7-2	TGTGCCAGCAGCTTAGGAGTGGGACAGGGGACCTACGAGCAGTACTTC	CASSLGVGQGTYEQYF
-	-	TRBJ2-3	TRBV19	TGTGCCAGTAGTATAGAACAGTTCACAGATACGCAGTATTTT	CASSIEQFTDTQYF
TRBD1	-	TRBJ1-2	TRBV2	TGTGCCAGCAGTGATAACGACAGGGGGGCTGGCTACACCTTC	CASSDNDRGAGYTF
TRBD1	-	TRBJ1-1	TRBV5-6	TGTGCCAGCAGCCCGACAGGGGTCACTGAAGCTTTCTTT	CASSPTGVTEAFF
-	-	TRBJ2-3	TRBV6-6	TGTGCCAGCAGTTACTCGAATGGCTTCACAGATACGCAGTATTTT	CASSYSNGFTDTQYF
TRBD1	-	TRBJ2-7	TRBV4-1	TGCGCCAGCAGCCAAGGTTTCGGGACAGGGGGCTTCCAGTACTTC	CASSQGFGTGGFQYF
TRBD2	-	TRBJ2-1	TRBV19	TGTGCCAGTAGTCTCCGACTAGCGGGAGTTTCTTACAATGAGCAGTTCTTC	CASSLRLAGVSYNEQFF
-	few	TRBJ1-1	TRBV19	TGTGCCAGTAGCCAGTGGGGGGGTGAAGCTTTCTTT	CASSQWGGEAFF
TRBD2	-	TRBJ2-3	TRBV4-3	TGCGCCAGCAGCCGCAGGACTAGCGGGAGCCCAGATACGCAGTATTTT	CASSRRTSGSPDTQYF
-	-	TRBJ2-3	TRBV23-1	TGCGCCAGCAGTGATACCGGGACTCCTACAGATACGCAGTATTTT	CASSDTGTPTDTQYF
-	-	TRBJ2-2	TRBV6-1	TGTGCCAGCAGCAAAGTGACTCTGTCCGGGGAGCTGTTTTTT	CASSKVTLSGELFF
-	-	TRBJ2-3	TRBV6-5	TGTGCCAGCAAGGCGGGAAGAGAGTATTTT	CASKAGREYF
TRBD1	-	TRBJ1-2	TRBV18	TGTGCCAGCTCACCGATGGGACAGGAGAGTTTTAACTATGGCTACACCTTC	CASSPMGQESFNYGYTF
TRBD2	-	TRBJ2-1	TRBV11-2	TGTGCCAGCAGCGCGGGAGCCTACAATGAGCAGTTCTTC	CASSAGAYNEQFF
-	-	TRBJ1-3	TRBV2	TGTGCCAGCAGTGAATCCGGGACTGGAAACACCATATATTTT	CASSESGTGNTIYF
-	-	TRBJ2-3	TRBV18	TGTGCCAGCTCACCACCGACAGCTCGAACAGATACGCAGTATTTT	CASSPPTARTDTQYF
-	-	TRBJ1-2	TRBV19	TGTGCCAGTAGTCATGGGGGGGGAAACTATGGCTACACCTTC	CASSHGGGNYGYTF
-	-	TRBJ1-1	TRBV7-6	TGTGCCAGCAGCTTACAGACAGTCACTGAAGCTTTCTTT	CASSLQTVTEAFF
-	once	TRBJ2-1	TRBV10-1	TGCGCCAGCAGTGAAGCAGGGGGGTATGAGCAGTTCTTC	CASSEAGGYEQFF
TRBD2	-	TRBJ2-7	TRBV19	TGTGCCAGTAGTATGGGACTAGCGGGATCCTACGAGCAGTACTTC	CASSMGLAGSYEQYF
-	-	TRBJ1-4	TRBV10-3	TGTGCCATCAGTCAAGCGGTGGGCGCAACTAATGAAAAACTGTTTTTT	CAISQAVGATNEKLFF
TRBD2	-	TRBJ2-1	TRBV28	TGTGCCAGCAGCCTCACCAGCGGGAGGGCTGGTGAGCAGTTCTTC	CASSLTSGRAGEQFF